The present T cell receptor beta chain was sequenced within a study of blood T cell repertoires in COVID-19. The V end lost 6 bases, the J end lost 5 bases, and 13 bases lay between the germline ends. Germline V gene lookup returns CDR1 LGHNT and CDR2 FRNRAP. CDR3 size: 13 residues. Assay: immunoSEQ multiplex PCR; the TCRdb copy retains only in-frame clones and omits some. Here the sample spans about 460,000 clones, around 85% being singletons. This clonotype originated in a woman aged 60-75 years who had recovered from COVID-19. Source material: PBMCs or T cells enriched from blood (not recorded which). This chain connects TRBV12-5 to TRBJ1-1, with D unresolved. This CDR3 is CASGAIVSTEAFF. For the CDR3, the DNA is TGTGCTAGTGGGGCCATCGTAAGTACTGAAGCTTTCTTT.